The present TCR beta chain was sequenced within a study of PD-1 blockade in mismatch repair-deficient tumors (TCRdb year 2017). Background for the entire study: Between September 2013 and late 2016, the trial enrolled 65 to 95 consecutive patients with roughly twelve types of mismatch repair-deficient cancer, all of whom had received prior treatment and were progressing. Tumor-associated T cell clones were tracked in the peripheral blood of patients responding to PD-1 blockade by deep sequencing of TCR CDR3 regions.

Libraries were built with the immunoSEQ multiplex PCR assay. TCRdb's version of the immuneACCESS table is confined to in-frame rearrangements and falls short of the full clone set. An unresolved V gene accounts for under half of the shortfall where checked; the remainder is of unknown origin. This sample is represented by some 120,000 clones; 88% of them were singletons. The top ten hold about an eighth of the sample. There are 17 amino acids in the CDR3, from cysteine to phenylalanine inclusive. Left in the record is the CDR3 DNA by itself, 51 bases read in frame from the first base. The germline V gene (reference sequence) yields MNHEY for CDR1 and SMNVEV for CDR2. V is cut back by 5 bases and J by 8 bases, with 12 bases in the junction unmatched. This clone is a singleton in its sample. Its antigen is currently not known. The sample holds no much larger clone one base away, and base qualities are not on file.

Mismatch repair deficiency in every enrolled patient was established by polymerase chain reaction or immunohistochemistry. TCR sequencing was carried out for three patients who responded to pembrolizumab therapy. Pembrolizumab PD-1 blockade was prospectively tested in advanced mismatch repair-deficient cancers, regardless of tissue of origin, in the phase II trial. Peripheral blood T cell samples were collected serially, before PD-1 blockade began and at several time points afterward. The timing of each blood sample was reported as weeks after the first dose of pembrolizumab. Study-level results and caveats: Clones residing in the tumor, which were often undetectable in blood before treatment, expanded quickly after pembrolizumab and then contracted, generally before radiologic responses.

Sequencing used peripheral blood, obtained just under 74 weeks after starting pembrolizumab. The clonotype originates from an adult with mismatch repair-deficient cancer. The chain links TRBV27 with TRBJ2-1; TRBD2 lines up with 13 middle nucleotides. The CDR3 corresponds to CASSTLSLAGGPYEQFF. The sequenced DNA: TGTGCCAGCAGTACCCTCTCACTAGCGGGAGGGCCGTATGAGCAGTTCTTC.